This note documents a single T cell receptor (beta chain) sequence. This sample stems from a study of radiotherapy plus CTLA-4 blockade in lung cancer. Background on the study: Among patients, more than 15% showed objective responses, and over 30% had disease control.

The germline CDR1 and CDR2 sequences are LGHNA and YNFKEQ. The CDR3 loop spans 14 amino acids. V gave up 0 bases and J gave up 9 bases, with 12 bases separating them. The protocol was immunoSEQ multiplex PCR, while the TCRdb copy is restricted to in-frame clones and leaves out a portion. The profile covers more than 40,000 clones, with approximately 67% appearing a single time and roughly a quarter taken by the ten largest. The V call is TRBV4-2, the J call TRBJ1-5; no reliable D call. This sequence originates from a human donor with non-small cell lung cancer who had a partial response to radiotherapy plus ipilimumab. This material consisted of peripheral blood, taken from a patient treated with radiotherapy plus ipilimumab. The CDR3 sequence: CASSQDAPSGPQHF. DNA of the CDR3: TGTGCCAGCAGCCAAGATGCCCCTTCAGGGCCCCAGCATTTT.